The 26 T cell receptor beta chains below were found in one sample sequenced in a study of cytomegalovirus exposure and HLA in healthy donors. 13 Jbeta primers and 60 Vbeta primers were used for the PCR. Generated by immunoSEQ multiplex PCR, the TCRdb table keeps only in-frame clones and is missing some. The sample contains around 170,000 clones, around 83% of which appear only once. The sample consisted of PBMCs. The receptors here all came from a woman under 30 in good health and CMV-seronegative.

CDR3 amino acids: CASSSAGTGLQETQYF. The CDR3 region has the DNA TGTGCCAGCAGCTCCGCCGGGACAGGCCTACAAGAGACCCAGTACTTC. This chain links TRBV7-9 with TRBJ2-5; 8 bases map to TRBD1. V trimming: 4 bases; J trimming: 2 bases; junction bases outside the gene matches: 9. The V gene's germline CDR1 is SEHNR and CDR2 FQNEAQ (reference sequence). The CDR3 totals 16 residues.

CDR3 sequence (DNA): TGCGCCAGCAGCTTGGAACCCAAGAGGCGGTCTGGGGCCAACGTCCTGACTTTC. Encoded protein: CASSLEPKRRSGANVLTF. This rearrangement joins TRBV5-1 to TRBJ2-6; D gene unclear. V lost 0 bases, J lost 1 base, and 14 bases lay in between. Per germline, CDR1 SGHRS and CDR2 YFSETQ. The length of the CDR3 is 18 residues.

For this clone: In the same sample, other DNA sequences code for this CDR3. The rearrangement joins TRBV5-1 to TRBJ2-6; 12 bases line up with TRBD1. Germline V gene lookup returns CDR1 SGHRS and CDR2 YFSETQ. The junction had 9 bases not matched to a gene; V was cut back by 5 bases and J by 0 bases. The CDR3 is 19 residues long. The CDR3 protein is CASSLNPGQGASGANVLTF. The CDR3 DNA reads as TGCGCCAGCAGTTTGAACCCGGGACAGGGGGCCTCTGGGGCCAACGTCCTGACTTTC.

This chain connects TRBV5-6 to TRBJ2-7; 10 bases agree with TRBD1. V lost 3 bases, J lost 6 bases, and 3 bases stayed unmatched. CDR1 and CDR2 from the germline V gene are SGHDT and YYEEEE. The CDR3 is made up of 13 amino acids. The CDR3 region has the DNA TGTGCCAGCAGCTCATGGACAGGGGGCGAGCAGTACTTC. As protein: CASSSWTGGEQYF.

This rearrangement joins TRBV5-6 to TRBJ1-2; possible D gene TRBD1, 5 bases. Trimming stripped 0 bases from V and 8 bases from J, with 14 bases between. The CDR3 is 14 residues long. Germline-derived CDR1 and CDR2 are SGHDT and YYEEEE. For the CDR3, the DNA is TGTGCCAGCAGCTTGGTGGGCAGGGAAGGGGGCTACACCTTC. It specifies CASSLVGREGGYTF.

The CDR3 here is CASSAVRGRDTQYF. CDR3 bases: TGTGCCAGCAGCGCCGTCCGGGGAAGAGATACGCAGTATTTT. V is TRBV6-6 and J is TRBJ2-3; tentatively, D is TRBD2 (5 bases). The CDR3 covers 14 residues. V was pared by 6 bases and J by 5 bases, with 15 bases between. Germline V gene data show CDR1 as MNHNY and CDR2 as SVGAGI (reference sequence).

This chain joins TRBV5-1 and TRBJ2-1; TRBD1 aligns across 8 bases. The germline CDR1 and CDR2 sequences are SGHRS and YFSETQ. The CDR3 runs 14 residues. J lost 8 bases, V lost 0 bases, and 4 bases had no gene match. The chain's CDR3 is CASSLAQGVHEQFF. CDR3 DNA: TGCGCCAGCAGCTTGGCACAGGGGGTCCATGAGCAGTTCTTC. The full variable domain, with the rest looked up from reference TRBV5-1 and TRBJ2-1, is KAGVTQTPRYLIKTRGQQVTLSCSPISGHRSVSWYQQTPGQGLQFLFEYFSETQRNKGNFPGRFSGRQFSNSRSEMNVSTLELGDSALYLCASSLAQGVHEQFFGPGTRLTVL.

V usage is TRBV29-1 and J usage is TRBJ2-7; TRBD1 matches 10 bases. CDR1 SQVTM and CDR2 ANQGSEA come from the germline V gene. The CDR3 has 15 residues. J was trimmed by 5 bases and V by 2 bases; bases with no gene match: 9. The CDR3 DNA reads TGCAGCGTTGAAACCCTGACAGGGGGCGTGGACGAGCAGTACTTC. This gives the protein CSVETLTGGVDEQYF.

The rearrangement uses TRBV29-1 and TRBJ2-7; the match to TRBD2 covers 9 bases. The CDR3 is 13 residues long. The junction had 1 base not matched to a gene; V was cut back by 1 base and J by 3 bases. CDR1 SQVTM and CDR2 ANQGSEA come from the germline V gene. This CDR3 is CSVEGTSVYEQYF. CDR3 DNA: TGCAGCGTTGAAGGGACTAGCGTCTACGAGCAGTACTTC.

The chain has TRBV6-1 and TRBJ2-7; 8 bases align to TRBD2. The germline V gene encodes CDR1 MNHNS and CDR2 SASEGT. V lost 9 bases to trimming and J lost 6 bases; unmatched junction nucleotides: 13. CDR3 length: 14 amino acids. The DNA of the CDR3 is TGTGCCAGTCGCGAGCGGGGGAGCTCAGGCGAGCAGTACTTC. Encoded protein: CASRERGSSGEQYF.

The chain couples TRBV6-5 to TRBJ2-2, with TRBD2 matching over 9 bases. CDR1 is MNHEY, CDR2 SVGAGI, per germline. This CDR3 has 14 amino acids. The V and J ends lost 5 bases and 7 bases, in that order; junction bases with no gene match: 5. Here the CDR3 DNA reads TGTGCCAGCAGTATAGCGGGAGTAATCGGGGAGCTGTTTTTT. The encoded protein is CASSIAGVIGELFF.

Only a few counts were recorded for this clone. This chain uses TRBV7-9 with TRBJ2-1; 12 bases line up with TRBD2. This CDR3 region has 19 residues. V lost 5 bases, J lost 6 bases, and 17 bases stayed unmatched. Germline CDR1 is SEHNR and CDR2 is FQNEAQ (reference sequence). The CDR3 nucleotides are TGTGCCAGCAGCCGCCCAACGGCACTAGCGGGAGGAGGTATCAATGAGCAGTTCTTC. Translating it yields CASSRPTALAGGGINEQFF.

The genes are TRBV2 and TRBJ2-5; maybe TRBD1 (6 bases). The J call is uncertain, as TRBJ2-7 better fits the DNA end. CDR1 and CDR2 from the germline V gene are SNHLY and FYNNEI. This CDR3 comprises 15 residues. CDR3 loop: CASSLVGDNSYEQYF. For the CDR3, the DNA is TGTGCCAGCAGCCTAGTAGGGGACAACTCCTACGAGCAGTACTTC.

In DNA, the CDR3 is TGTGCCTCCAGCAGAGGGGGCCTGGACTGGCAAGAGACCCAGTACTTC. Translation: CASSRGGLDWQETQYF. This chain uses TRBV9 with TRBJ2-5; 7 bases match TRBD1. J was trimmed by 2 bases and V by 10 bases; bases with no gene match: 17. The CDR3 extends over 16 amino acids. Germline loops: CDR1 SGDLS, CDR2 YYNGEE.

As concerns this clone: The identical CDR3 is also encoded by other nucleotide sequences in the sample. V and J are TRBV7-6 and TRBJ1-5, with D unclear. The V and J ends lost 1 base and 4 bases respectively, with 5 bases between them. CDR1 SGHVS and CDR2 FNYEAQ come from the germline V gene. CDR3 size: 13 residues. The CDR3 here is CASSLDRNQPQHF. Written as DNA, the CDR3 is TGTGCCAGCAGCTTAGATCGGAATCAGCCCCAGCATTTT.

The CDR3 sequence is CASSSPGSEDPEKLFF. The CDR3 DNA reads TGTGCCAGCAGCTCTCCCGGGAGTGAGGATCCGGAAAAACTGTTTTTT. The gene calls are TRBV5-4 and TRBJ1-4, with D uncertain. CDR3 length: 16 amino acids. Trimming cost V 3 bases and J 8 bases, with 20 bases left between them. Germline loops: CDR1 SGHNT, CDR2 YYREEE (reference sequence).

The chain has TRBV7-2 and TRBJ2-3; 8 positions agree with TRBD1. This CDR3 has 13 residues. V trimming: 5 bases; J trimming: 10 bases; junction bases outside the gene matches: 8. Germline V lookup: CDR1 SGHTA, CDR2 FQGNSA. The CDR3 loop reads CASSVNRDRSQYF. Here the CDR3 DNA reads TGTGCCAGCAGCGTAAACCGGGACAGGTCGCAGTATTTT.

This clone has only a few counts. The CDR3: CASSTSGVNTEAFF. The DNA for the CDR3 is TGCGCCAGCAGCACCTCCGGGGTAAACACTGAAGCTTTCTTT. The J gene is TRBJ1-1, the V gene TRBV5-1, with no clear D. The CDR3 is 14 amino acids. CDR1 and CDR2 (germline): SGHRS, YFSETQ. The V gene lost 4 bases and the J gene lost 2 bases, with 12 bases spanning the gap. The whole variable domain, remainder taken from reference TRBV5-1 and TRBJ1-1, is KAGVTQTPRYLIKTRGQQVTLSCSPISGHRSVSWYQQTPGQGLQFLFEYFSETQRNKGNFPGRFSGRQFSNSRSEMNVSTLELGDSALYLCASSTSGVNTEAFFGQGTRLTVV.

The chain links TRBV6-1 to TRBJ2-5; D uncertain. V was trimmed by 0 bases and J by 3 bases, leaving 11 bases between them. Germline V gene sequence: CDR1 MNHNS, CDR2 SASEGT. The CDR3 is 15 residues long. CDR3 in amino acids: CASSEAVHLKETQYF. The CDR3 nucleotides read TGTGCCAGCAGTGAAGCGGTACATTTAAAAGAGACCCAGTACTTC.

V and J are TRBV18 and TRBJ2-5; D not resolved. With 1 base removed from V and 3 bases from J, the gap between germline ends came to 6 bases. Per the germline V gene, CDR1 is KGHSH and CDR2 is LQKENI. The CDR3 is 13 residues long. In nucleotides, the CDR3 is TGTGCCAGCTCACCACGGCAGGAAGAGACCCAGTACTTC. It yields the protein CASSPRQEETQYF.

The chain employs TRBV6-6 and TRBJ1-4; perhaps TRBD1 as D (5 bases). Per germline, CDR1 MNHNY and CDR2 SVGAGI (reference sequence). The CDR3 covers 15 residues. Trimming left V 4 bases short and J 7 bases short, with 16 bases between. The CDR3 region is CASSFEGVGREKLFF. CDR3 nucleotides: TGTGCCAGCAGTTTCGAAGGGGTCGGTCGTGAAAAACTGTTTTTT.

CDR3 in amino acids: CASSEDRYEQYF. The CDR3 DNA follows: TGTGCCAGCAGTGAAGATCGCTACGAGCAGTACTTC. This rearrangement joins TRBV6-1 to TRBJ2-7; D not resolved. V lost 1 base and J 3 bases, leaving 4 bases between the germline ends. Germline lookup yields CDR1 MNHNS and CDR2 SASEGT. This CDR3 region has 12 residues.

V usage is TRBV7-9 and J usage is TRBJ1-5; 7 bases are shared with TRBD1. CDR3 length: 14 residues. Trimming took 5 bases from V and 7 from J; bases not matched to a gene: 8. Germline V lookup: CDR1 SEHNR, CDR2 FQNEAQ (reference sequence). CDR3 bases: TGTGCCAGCAGCCAGAACAGGGGAGACCAGCCCCAGCATTTT. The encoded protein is CASSQNRGDQPQHF.

This chain's CDR3 is CASSPGAGGTSGYEQYF. CDR3 sequence (DNA): TGTGCCAGCAGCCCTGGGGCAGGGGGGACTAGCGGCTACGAGCAGTACTTC. This sequence joins TRBV9 and TRBJ2-7; TRBD2 aligns across 11 bases. V dropped 4 bases and J dropped 3; count of bases not matched to a gene: 12. Germline CDR1 and CDR2: SGDLS and YYNGEE. This CDR3 is built from 17 residues.

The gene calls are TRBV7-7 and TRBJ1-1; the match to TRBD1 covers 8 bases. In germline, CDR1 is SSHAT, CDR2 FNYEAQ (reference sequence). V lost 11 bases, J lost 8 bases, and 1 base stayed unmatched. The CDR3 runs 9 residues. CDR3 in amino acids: CAAGGEAFF. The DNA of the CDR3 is TGTGCCGCAGGGGGCGAAGCTTTCTTT. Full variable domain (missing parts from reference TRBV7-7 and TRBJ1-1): GAGVSQSPRYKVTKRGQDVTLRCDPISSHATLYWYQQALGQGPEFLTYFNYEAQPDKSGLPSDRFSAERPEGSISTLTIQRTEQRDSAMYRCAAGGEAFFGQGTRLTVV.

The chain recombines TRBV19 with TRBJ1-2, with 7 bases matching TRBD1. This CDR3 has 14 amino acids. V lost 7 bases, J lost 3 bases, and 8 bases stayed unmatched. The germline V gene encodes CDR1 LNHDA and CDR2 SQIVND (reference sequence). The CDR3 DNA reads TGTGCCAGTAAGGCCCCGACAGGGCACTATGGCTACACCTTC. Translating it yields CASKAPTGHYGYTF.